The sequence of this T cell receptor (beta chain) was determined in a study of radiation and T cells in renal cell carcinoma. The ends lost 5 bases at V and 7 bases at J; junction bases unmatched: 8. From germline, CDR1 is WNHNN and CDR2 SYGVQD (reference sequence). CDR3 length equals 14 residues. Generated by immunoSEQ multiplex PCR, the TCRdb table keeps only in-frame clones and is missing some. This table has around 60,000 clones, just over 75% appearing once. As for time point: blood 2 weeks post-SBRT. Treatment meaning: 15 Gy SBRT to primary tumor, nephrectomy 4 weeks later. This renal cell carcinoma was of the clear cell type.

The chain recombines TRBV10-1 with TRBJ1-2; 9 bases align to TRBD1. This specimen consisted of blood, obtained from a patient whose treatment included radiotherapy and nephrectomy. The receptor was derived from a man aged 60-69 years with renal cell carcinoma. CDR3 protein: CASSQDRGISGYTF. CDR3 in DNA: TGCGCCAGCAGTCAGGACAGGGGAATCTCTGGCTACACCTTC.